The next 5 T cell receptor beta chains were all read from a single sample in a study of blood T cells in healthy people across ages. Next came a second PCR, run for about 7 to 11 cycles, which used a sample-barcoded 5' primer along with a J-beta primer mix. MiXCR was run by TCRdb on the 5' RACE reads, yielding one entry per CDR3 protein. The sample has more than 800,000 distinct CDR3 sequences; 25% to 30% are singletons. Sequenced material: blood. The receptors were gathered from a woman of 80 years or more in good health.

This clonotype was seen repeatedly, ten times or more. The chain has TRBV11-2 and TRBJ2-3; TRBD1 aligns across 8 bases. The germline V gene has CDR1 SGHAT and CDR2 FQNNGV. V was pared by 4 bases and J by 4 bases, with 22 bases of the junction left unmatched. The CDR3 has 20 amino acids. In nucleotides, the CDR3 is TGTGCCAGCAGCTCACCGAGGGGTACCAGACGACAGGGGACGGCAGATACGCAGTATTTT. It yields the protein CASSSPRGTRRQGTADTQYF. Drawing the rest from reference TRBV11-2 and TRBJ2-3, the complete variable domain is EAGVAQSPRYKIIEKRQSVAFWCNPISGHATLYWYQQILGQGPKLLIQFQNNGVVDDSQLPKDRFSAERLKGVDSTLKIQPAKLEDSAVYLCASSSPRGTRRQGTADTQYFGPGTRLTVL.

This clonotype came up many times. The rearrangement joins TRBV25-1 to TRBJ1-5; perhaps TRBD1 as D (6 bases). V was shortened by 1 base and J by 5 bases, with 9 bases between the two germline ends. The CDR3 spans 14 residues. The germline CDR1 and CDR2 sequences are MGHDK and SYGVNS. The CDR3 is CASSESHRDQPQHF. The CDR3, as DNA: TGTGCCAGCAGTGAATCCCACAGGGATCAGCCCCAGCATTTT.

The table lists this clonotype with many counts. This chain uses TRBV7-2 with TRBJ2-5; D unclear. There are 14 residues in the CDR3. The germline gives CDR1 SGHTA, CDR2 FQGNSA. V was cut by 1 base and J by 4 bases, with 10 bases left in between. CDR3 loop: CASSLGIRIETQYF. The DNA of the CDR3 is TGTGCCAGCAGCTTAGGTATTAGGATAGAGACCCAGTACTTC.

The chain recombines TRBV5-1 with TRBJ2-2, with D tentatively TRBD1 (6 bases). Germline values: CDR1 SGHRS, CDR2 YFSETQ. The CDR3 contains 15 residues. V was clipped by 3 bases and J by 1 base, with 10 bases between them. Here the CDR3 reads CASSSDSMNTGELFF. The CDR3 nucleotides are TGCGCCAGCAGCTCGGACAGCATGAACACCGGGGAGCTGTTTTTT.

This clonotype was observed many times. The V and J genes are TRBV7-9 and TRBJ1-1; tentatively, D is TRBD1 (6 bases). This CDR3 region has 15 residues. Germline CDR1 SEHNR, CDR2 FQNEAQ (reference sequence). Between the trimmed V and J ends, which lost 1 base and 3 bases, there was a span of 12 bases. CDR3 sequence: CASSLEGGRYTEAFF. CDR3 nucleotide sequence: TGTGCCAGCAGCTTAGAGGGGGGAAGGTACACTGAAGCTTTCTTT.